This record looks at one TCR beta chain sequence and its context. The antigen this receptor binds is unknown. A single base separates this from a much larger clone, so it may be a read error. The data derive from a study of tumor and adjacent non-tumor tissue in lung cancer (dated by TCRdb to between 2017 and 2018). With regard to the full study: By cancer type, the cohort comprised 11 to 12 adenocarcinoma patients, a couple of squamous cell carcinoma patients and 1 small cell lung cancer patient. Bulk TCRbeta repertoires were compared between lung tumor tissue and matched distant non-tumor lung tissue obtained from more than twelve lung cancer patients. Sequencing generated a total of more than 95 million productive TCRbeta reads, averaging around 4.2 million reads per sample. Among the approximately 15 patients, ages ranged from about 30 to 85 years, some 10 were men and 5 were women, and disease was TNM stage I to III. TCRbeta CDR3 sequencing was performed on fewer than 35 paired specimens, with one tumor sample and one normal lung sample collected per patient.

Measured from the cysteine to the phenylalanine, the CDR3 is 18 residues long. Only the CDR3 DNA is retained, 54 bases long and in frame from the first base. CDR1 and CDR2 (DFQATT, SNEGSKA) derive from the germline V gene (reference sequence). Library preparation was by multiplex PCR. Sequencing relied on an Illumina HiSeq 2500. Following protocols modified from ARM-PCR, the researchers constructed TCRbeta libraries through three rounds of nested PCR with primers (Table S4). Before sequencing, PCR products in the 200-500 bp range were cut out of the gel and cleaned up using the QIAquick gel extraction kit. The paper's processing steps were these. Trimmomatic was used to clean the reads, FLASH was used to merge the reads into complete CDR3 sequences, and MiTCR was used to assign the reads to V(D)J germline segments. Clonal diversity was calculated as the inverse Simpson's index using VDJtools. In-frame sequences lacking a premature stop codon were counted as productive reads. Starting from the raw public reads, TCRdb applied fastp trimming at Q25, assembled clones with MiXCR and retained in-frame beta chains. Merged by CDR3 protein, the rows form single entries marked with the most common genes and DNA. For this entry, the V and J calls and clone size follow TCRdb and not the study's own pipeline. In all, the sample holds about 85,000 distinct CDR3 sequences, and around 57% of those were seen once. In total, the top ten clones hold roughly 15% of the sample.

RNA was isolated from bulk, unsorted tissue, and RNA quality was assessed with a NanoDrop ND-1000 and an Agilent 2100. All donors had newly diagnosed lung cancer, had not received prior chemotherapy, and were admitted for thoracic surgery in China between August and November 2014. The study excluded patients who had received radiotherapy or chemotherapy before or who had another cancer at the same time. Pieces of surgical tissue measuring 1-2 cm3 were kept in RNAlater solution and held at -80 degrees C until needed. General conclusions and limits of the study: Peripheral blood was not sequenced, so blood TCRbeta repertoires in these lung cancer patients were not examined. The top 100 clones made up a significantly larger cumulative share of the repertoire in normal lung than in tumor tissue. Neither the sequencing platform nor unique molecular identifiers are mentioned in the methods. TCR diversity was significantly higher in younger patients, and higher tumor TCR diversity was associated with shorter overall and disease-free survival. The cohort had only approximately 15 patients, and the authors noted that larger samples and more detailed clinical data are needed. Significantly higher TCR diversity (inverse Simpson) was observed in tumor tissue than in normal lung tissue (approximately 430 vs 150, P = 0.0075, Mann-Whitney U test).

The receptor's source is a man aged 70-80 years with non-small cell lung cancer. Sample: lung tumor tissue. This sequence uses TRBV20-1 and TRBJ2-7; TRBD2 might be the D gene, on 7 matching bases. The nucleotides read TGCAATGCTAGAAACTCAAAGGGGGGGGGGCTAAGGTCCTACGAGCAGTACTTC. It is translated as CNARNSKGGGLRSYEQYF.